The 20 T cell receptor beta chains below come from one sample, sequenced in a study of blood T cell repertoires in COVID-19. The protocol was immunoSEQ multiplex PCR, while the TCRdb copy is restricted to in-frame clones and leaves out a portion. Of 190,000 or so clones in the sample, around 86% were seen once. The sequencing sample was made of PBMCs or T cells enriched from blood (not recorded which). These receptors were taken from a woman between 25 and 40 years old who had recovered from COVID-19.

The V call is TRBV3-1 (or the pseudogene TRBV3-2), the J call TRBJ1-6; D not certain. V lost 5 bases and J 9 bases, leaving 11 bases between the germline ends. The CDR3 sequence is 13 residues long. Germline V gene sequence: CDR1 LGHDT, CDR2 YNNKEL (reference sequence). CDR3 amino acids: CASSSGVGSPLHF. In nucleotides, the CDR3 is TGTGCCAGCAGCTCCGGTGTTGGTTCACCCCTCCACTTT.

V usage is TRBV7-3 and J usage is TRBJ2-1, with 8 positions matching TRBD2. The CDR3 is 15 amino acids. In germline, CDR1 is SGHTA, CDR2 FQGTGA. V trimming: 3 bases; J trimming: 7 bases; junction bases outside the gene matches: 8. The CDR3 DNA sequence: TGTGCCAGCAGCTTCTCCAGCGGGAGTGGGAATGAGCAGTTCTTC. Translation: CASSFSSGSGNEQFF.

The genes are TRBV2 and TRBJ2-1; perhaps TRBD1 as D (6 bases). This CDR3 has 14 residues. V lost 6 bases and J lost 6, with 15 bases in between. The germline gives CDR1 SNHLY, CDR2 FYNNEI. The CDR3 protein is CASRVQGKVNEQFF. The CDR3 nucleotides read TGTGCCAGCAGAGTTCAGGGGAAGGTCAATGAGCAGTTCTTC.

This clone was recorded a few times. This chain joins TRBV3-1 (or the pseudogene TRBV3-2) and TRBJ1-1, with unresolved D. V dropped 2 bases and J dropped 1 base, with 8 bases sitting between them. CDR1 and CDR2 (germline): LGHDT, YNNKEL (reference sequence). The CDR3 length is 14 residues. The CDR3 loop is CASSQQVGNTEAFF. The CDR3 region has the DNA TGTGCCAGCAGCCAACAGGTAGGGAACACTGAAGCTTTCTTT.

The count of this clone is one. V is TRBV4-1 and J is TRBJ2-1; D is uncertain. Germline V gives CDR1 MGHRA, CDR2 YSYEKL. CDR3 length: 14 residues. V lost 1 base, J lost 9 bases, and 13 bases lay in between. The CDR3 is CASSQVYSPREQFF. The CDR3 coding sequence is TGCGCCAGCAGCCAAGTGTACAGCCCCCGTGAGCAGTTCTTC.

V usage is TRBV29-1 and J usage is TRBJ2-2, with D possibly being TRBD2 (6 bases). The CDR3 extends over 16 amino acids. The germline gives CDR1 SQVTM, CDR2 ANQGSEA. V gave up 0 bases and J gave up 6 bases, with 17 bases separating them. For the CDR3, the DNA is TGCAGCGTTGAAGAGGCGGGGCAGCAACGACCCGGGGAGCTGTTTTTT. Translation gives CSVEEAGQQRPGELFF.

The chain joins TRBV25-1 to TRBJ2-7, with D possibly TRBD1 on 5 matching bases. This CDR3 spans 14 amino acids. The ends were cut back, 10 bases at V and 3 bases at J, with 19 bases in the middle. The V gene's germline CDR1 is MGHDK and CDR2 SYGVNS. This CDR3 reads CATPEPDRDYEQYF. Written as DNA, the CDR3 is TGTGCCACCCCCGAACCTGACAGAGACTACGAGCAGTACTTC.

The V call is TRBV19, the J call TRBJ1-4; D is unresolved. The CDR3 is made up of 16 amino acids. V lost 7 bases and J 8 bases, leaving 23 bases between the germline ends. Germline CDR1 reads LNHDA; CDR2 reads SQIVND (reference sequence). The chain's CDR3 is CASNHPPGSSDEKLFF. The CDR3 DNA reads TGTGCCAGTAACCACCCCCCGGGGAGCTCTGACGAAAAACTGTTTTTT. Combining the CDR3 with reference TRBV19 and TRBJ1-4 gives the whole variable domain DGGITQSPKYLFRKEGQNVTLSCEQNLNHDAMYWYRQDPGQGLRLIYYSQIVNDFQKGDIAEGYSVSREKKESFPLTVTSAQKNPTAFYLCASNHPPGSSDEKLFFGSGTQLSVL.

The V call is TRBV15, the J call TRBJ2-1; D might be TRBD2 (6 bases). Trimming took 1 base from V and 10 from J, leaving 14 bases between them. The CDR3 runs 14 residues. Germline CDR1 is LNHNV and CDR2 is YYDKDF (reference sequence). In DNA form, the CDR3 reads TGTGCCACCAGCAGAGTTGTGGATAGCGGAGAGCAGTTCTTC. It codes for CATSRVVDSGEQFF.

The CDR3 spells CASSPTSGLSTDTQYF. CDR3 in DNA: TGCGCCAGCAGCCCTACTAGCGGGCTAAGCACAGATACGCAGTATTTT. The J gene is TRBJ2-3, the V gene TRBV5-1; 9 nucleotides align to TRBD2. Germline-derived CDR1 and CDR2 are SGHRS and YFSETQ. After removal of 4 bases from V and 0 bases from J, the junction contained 6 bases not matched to a gene. The CDR3 is 16 residues long.

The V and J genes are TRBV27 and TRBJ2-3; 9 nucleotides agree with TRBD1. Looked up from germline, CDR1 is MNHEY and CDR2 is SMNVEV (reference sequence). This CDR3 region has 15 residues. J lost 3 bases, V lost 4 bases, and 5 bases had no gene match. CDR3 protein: CASSSGTGQTDTQYF. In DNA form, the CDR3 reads TGTGCCAGCAGTTCCGGGACAGGGCAGACAGATACGCAGTATTTT.

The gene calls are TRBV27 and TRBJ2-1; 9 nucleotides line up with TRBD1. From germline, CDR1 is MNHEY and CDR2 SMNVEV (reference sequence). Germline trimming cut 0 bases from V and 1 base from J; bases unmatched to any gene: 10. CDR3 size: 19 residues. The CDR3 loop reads CASSLSRVGGTGSYNEQFF. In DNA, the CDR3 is TGTGCCAGCAGTTTATCGAGGGTAGGCGGGACAGGGTCCTACAATGAGCAGTTCTTC.

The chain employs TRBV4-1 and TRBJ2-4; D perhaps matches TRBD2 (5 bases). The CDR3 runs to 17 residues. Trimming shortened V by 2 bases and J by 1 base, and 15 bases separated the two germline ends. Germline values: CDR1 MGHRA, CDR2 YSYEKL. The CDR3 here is CASSQPPLGIAKNIQYF. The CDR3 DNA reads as TGCGCCAGCAGCCAACCCCCACTAGGGATTGCCAAAAACATTCAGTACTTC.

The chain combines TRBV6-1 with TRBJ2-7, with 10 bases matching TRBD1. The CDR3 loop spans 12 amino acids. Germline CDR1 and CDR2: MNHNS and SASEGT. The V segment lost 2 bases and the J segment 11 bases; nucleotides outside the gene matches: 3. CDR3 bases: TGTGCCAGCAGTGAACTTGGACAGGGGGAGTACTTC. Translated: CASSELGQGEYF.

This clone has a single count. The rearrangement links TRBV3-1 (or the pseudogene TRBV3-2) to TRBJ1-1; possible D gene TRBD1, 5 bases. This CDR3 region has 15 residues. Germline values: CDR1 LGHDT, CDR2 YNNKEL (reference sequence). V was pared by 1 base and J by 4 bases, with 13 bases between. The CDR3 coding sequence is TGTGCCAGCAGCCAAGGTGGGGCGGGGAGCACTGAAGCTTTCTTT. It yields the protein CASSQGGAGSTEAFF.

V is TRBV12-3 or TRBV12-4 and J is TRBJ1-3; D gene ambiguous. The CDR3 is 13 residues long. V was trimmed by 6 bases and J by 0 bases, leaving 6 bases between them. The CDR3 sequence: CASRQSSGNTIYF. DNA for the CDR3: TGTGCCAGCAGACAGAGCTCTGGAAACACCATATATTTT.

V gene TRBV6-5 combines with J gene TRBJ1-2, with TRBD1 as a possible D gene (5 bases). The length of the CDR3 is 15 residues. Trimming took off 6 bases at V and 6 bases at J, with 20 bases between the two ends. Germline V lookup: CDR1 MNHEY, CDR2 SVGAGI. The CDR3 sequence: CASRGGEGRGDGYTF. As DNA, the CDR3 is TGTGCCAGCAGGGGAGGGGAAGGTAGAGGCGATGGCTACACCTTC.

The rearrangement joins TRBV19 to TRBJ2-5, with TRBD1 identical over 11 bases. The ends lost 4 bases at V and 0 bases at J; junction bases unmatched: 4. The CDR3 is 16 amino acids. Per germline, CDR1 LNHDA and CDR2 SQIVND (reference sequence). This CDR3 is CASSTGQGAYQETQYF. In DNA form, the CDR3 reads TGTGCCAGTAGTACCGGACAGGGGGCCTACCAAGAGACCCAGTACTTC. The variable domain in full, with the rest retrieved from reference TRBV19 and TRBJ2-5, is DGGITQSPKYLFRKEGQNVTLSCEQNLNHDAMYWYRQDPGQGLRLIYYSQIVNDFQKGDIAEGYSVSREKKESFPLTVTSAQKNPTAFYLCASSTGQGAYQETQYFGPGTRLLVL.

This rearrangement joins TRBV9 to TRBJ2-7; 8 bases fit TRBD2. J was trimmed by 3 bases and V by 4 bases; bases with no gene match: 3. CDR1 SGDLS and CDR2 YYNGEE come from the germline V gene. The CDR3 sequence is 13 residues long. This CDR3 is CASSTAGGYEQYF. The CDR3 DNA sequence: TGTGCCAGCAGCACGGCGGGGGGCTACGAGCAGTACTTC.

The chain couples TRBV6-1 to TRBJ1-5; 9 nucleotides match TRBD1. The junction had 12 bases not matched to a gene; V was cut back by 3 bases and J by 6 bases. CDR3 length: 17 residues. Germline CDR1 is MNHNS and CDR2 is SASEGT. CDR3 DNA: TGTGCCAGCAGTGATCTGGGACAGGGCATAAGGGTTCAGCCCCAGCATTTT. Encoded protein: CASSDLGQGIRVQPQHF.